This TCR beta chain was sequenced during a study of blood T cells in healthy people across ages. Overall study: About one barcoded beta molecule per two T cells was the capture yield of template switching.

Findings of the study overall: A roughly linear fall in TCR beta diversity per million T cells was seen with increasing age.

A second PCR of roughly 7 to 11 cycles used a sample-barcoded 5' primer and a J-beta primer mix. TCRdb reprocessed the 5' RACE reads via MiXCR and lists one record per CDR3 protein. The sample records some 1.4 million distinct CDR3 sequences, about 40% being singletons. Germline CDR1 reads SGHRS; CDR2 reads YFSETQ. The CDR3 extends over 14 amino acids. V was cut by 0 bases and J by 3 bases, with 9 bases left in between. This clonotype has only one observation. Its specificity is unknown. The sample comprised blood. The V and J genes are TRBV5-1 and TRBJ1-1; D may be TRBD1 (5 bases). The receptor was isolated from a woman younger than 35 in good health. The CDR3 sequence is CASSLEDSYTEAFF. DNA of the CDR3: TGCGCCAGCAGCTTGGAAGACAGTTACACTGAAGCTTTCTTT.